This T cell receptor (beta chain) stems from a study of molecular identifiers for immune sequencing clone quantification. In germline, CDR1 is PRHDT, CDR2 FYEKMQ (reference sequence). This CDR3 comprises 15 residues. V shed 0 bases and J shed 7 bases, with 12 bases lying between them. This clonotype was seen at least ten times. Its antigen is not known. CD8+CD4-CCR7+CD45RA+ sorting gave the naive CD8 T cells. TCRdb processed the PCR reads anew with MiXCR; each CDR3 protein has one entry. The table records approximately 670,000 distinct CDR3 sequences, just under 20% of them present only once. Study-wide points: Over 99% of CMV-specific effector molecules, but under 1% of naive ones, were in clones above 20 copies.

J is TRBJ2-2 and V is TRBV13; tentative D call: TRBD2 (7 bases). The TCR sequence derives from a human donor in good health. Some libraries in this study had Jurkat cell RNA spiked in. Sequences were obtained from naive CD8+ T cells from blood, with Jurkat cell RNA spiked in. Subset meaning: FACS-sorted CD8+CD4-CCR7+CD45RA+ naive T cells. Here the CDR3 reads CASSLGQGGNGELFF. The DNA for the CDR3 is TGTGCCAGCAGCTTAGGACAGGGAGGGAACGGGGAGCTGTTTTTT. Using reference TRBV13 and TRBJ2-2 for the parts outside the CDR3, the full variable domain is AAGVIQSPRHLIKEKRETATLKCYPIPRHDTVYWYQQGPGQDPQFLISFYEKMQSDKGSIPDRFSAQQFSDYHSELNMSSLELGDSALYFCASSLGQGGNGELFFGEGSRLTVL.